The clone carrying this TCR beta chain was seen more than once but under ten times. Its antigen remains unidentified. The data stem from a study of T cell repertoires in cytomegalovirus infection. Study background: Recently identified HLA-C-restricted and well-studied HLA-B-restricted CMV epitopes were used. TCR beta signatures that were public indicated CMV infection and matching HLA type.

TCRdb used MiXCR to reprocess the reads, holding one entry per CDR3 protein. Of about 130,000 distinct CDR3 sequences detected, about 32% appear once; the ten largest clones hold around three fifths. The TCR was taken from a human donor in good health (CMV status not recorded). Some clones in this sample may be carry-over from other donors' samples. Sequencing used CD8+ T cells from cultured PBMCs, obtained from culture after CMV antigen stimulation.

CDR3 loop: CASSMGLAYIAYNEQFF. The CDR3, as DNA: TGTGCCAGTAGTATGGGACTAGCCTATATAGCGTACAATGAGCAGTTCTTC. The gene calls are TRBV19 and TRBJ2-1; TRBD2 matches 9 bases. Germline V lookup: CDR1 LNHDA, CDR2 SQIVND (reference sequence). The CDR3 contains 17 residues. Trimming removed 3 bases from V and 4 bases from J; junction bases left unmatched: 10.